One sample yielded the 2 T cell receptor beta chains listed below, sequenced in a study of T-cell reconstitution after alpha-beta-depleted transplantation in children listed by TCRdb under 2016. Library preparation used PCR. TCRdb names Illumina HiSeq 2500 as the instrument used. Molecular barcoding was employed in the preparation of TCR libraries, with unique molecular identifiers being used to normalize TCRbeta repertoire quantification. TCRdb's own reprocessing of the public reads used fastp at Q25 and MiXCR and kept productive beta chains. Under each unique CDR3 protein, matching rows form one entry showing the most common genes and DNA. The sample data list approximately 230,000 distinct CDR3 sequences, and 20% to 30% of these were observed just once. Roughly 2.5% of the sample goes to the ten largest clones. The treatment or condition label for this specimen denotes: allogeneic hematopoietic cell transplantation with graft depleted of TCRalphabeta T cells and CD19 B cells.

The sequencing here drew on PBMCs, taken before TCRalphabeta/CD19-depleted stem cell transplant. Source of these receptors: a girl aged 2 to 10 with Fanconi anemia, due to receive a stem cell transplant.

This clonotype was counted only a few times. The chain employs TRBV24-1 and TRBJ2-7, with D tentatively TRBD2 (5 bases). Deletions cut 2 bases from V and 0 bases from J, with 13 bases between. Per germline, CDR1 KGHDR and CDR2 SFDVKD. The CDR3 extends over 16 amino acids. The CDR3 region is CATSDSYSANSYEQYF. In DNA form, the CDR3 reads TGTGCCACCAGTGATTCCTATAGCGCCAACTCCTACGAGCAGTACTTC.

This clonotype has more than one count but fewer than ten. The V and J genes are TRBV5-1 and TRBJ2-5, with D possibly being TRBD1 (5 bases). The CDR3 extends over 13 amino acids. Trimming pared 4 bases from V and 5 bases from J, leaving 12 bases between. The germline V gene has CDR1 SGHRS and CDR2 YFSETQ. CDR3 sequence reads: CASSVGPGETQYF. The CDR3 DNA sequence: TGCGCCAGCAGCGTCGGGCCAGGGGAGACCCAGTACTTC. The variable domain in full, with the rest retrieved from reference TRBV5-1 and TRBJ2-5, is KAGVTQTPRYLIKTRGQQVTLSCSPISGHRSVSWYQQTPGQGLQFLFEYFSETQRNKGNFPGRFSGRQFSNSRSEMNVSTLELGDSALYLCASSVGPGETQYFGPGTRLLVL.